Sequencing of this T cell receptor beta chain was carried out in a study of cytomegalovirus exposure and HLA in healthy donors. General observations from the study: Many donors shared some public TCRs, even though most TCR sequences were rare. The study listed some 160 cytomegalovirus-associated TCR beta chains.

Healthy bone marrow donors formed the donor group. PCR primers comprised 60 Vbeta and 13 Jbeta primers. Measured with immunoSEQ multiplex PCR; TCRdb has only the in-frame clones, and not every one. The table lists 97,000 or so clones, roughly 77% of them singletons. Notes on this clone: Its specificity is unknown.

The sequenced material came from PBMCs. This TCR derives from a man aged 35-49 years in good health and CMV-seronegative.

The DNA for the CDR3 is TGTGCCAGCAGCCAAGATGGTAGTTATTCACCCCTCCACTTT. This gives the protein CASSQDGSYSPLHF. The chain joins TRBV14 to TRBJ1-6, with D uncertain. This CDR3 comprises 14 residues. With 0 bases removed from V and 8 bases from J, the gap between germline ends came to 8 bases. CDR1 is SGHDN and CDR2 is FVKESK in the germline V gene.